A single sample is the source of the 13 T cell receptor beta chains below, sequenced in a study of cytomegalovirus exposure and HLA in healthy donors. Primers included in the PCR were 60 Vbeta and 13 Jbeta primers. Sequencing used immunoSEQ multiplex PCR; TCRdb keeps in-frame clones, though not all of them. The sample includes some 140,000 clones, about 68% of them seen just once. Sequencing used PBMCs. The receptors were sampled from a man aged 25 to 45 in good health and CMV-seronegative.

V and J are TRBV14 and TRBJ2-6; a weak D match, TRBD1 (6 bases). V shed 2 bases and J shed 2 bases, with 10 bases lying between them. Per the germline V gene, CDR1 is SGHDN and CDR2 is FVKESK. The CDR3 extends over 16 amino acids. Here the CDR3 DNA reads TGTGCCAGCAGCCAACACAGGGTAACTGGGGCCAACGTCCTGACTTTC. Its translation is CASSQHRVTGANVLTF.

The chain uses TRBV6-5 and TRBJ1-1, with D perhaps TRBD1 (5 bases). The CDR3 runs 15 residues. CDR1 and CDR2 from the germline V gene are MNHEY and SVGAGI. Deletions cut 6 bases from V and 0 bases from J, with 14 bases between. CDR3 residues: CASRTPGQLNTEAFF. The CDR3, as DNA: TGTGCCAGCAGAACCCCAGGACAACTGAACACTGAAGCTTTCTTT.

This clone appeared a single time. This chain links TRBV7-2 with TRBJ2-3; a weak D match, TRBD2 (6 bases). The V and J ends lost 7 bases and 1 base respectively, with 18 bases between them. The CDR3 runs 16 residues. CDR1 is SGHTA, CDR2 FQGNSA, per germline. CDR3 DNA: TGTGCCAGCACCATCTCTCTGGGCGGGGGCACAGATACGCAGTATTTT. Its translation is CASTISLGGGTDTQYF.

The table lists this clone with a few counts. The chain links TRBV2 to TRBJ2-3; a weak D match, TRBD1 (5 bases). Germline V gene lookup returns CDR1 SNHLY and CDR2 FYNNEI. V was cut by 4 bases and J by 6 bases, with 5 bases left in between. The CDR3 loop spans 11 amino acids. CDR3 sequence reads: CASSAGDTQYF. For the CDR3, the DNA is TGTGCCAGCAGTGCAGGGGATACGCAGTATTTT. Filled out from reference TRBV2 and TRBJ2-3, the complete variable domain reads EPEVTQTPSHQVTQMGQEVILRCVPISNHLYFYWYRQILGQKVEFLVSFYNNEISEKSEIFDDQFSVERPDGSNFTLKIRSTKLEDSAMYFCASSAGDTQYFGPGTRLTVL.

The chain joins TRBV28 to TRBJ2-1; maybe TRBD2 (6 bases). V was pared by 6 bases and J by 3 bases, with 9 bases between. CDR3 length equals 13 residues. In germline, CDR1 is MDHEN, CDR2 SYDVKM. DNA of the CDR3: TGTGCCAGCAGGGGGACTGTCTACAATGAGCAGTTCTTC. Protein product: CASRGTVYNEQFF.

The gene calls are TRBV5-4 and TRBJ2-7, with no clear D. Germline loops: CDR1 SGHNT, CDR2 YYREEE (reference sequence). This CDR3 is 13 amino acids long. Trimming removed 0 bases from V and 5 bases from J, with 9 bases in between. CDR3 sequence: CASSLALQHEQYF. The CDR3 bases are TGTGCCAGCAGCTTGGCGTTACAGCACGAGCAGTACTTC. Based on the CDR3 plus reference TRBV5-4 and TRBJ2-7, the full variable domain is ETGVTQSPTHLIKTRGQQVTLRCSSQSGHNTVSWYQQALGQGPQFIFQYYREEENGRGNFPPRFSGLQFPNYSSELNVNALELDDSALYLCASSLALQHEQYFGPGTRLTVT.

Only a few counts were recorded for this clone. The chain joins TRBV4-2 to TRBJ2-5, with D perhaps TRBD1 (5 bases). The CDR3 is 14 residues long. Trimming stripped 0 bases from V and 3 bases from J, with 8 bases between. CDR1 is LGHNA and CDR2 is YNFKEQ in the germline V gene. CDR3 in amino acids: CASSQEGQEETQYF. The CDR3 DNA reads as TGTGCCAGCAGCCAAGAGGGGCAGGAAGAGACCCAGTACTTC.

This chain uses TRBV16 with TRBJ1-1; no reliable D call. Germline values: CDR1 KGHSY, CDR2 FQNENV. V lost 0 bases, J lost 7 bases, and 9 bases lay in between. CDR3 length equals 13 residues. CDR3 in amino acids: CASSQSSRGEAFF. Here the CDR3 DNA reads TGTGCCAGCAGCCAATCATCCCGGGGTGAAGCTTTCTTT.

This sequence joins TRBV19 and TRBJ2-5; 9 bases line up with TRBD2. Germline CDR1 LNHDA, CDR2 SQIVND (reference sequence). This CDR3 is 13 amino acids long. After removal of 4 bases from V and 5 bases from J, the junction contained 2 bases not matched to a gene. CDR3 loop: CASSRRGGETQYF. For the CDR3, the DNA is TGTGCCAGTAGTAGGCGGGGGGGCGAGACCCAGTACTTC.

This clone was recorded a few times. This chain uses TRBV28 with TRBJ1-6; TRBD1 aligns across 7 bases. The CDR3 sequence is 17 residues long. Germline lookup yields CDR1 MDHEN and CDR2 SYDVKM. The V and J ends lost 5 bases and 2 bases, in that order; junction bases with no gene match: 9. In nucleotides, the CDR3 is TGTGCCAGCAGTAACTCACAGGGGAGCGCCTATAATTCACCCCTCCACTTT. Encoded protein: CASSNSQGSAYNSPLHF.

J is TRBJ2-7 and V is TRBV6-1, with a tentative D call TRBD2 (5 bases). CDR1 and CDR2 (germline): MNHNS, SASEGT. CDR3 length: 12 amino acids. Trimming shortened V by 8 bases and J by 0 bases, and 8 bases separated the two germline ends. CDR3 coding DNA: TGTGCCAGCCGGGGAAGCTCCTACGAGCAGTACTTC. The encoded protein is CASRGSSYEQYF.

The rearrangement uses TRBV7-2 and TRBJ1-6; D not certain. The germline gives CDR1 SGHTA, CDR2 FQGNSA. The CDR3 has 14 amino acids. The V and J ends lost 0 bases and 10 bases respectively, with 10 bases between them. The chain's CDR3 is CASSLAQKESPLHF. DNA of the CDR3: TGTGCCAGCAGCTTAGCGCAAAAGGAGTCACCCCTCCACTTT. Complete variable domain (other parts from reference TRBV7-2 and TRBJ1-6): GAGVSQSPSNKVTEKGKDVELRCDPISGHTALYWYRQSLGQGLEFLIYFQGNSAPDKSGLPSDRFSAERTGGSVSTLTIQRTQQEDSAVYLCASSLAQKESPLHFGNGTRLTVT.

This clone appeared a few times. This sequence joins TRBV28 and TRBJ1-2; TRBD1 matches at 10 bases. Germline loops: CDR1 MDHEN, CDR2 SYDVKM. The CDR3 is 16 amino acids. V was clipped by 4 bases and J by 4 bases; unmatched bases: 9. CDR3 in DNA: TGTGCCAGCAGTTCTATCCCGGGACAGGGGTTCTATGGCTACACCTTC. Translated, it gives CASSSIPGQGFYGYTF.